This TCR beta chain came from a study of blood T cell repertoires in COVID-19. Overall study: Some COVID-19 samples were acute and others convalescent; all came from the United States, Italy and Spain. PBMCs, B-cell-depleted T cells, or T cells provided the cDNA or gDNA that made up the material.

The CDR3 is 15 residues long. Trimming at V came to 3 bases and at J to 5 bases, leaving 3 bases not matched to a gene. Germline loops: CDR1 SGHNT, CDR2 YYREEE (reference sequence). Original methodology: The assay estimated nucleated cells by amplifying reference gene primers. Repertoires were generated with immunoSEQ multiplex PCR, while TCRdb's copy carries only in-frame clones and drops some. V, J and clone size reflect that table, while D and trimming were determined from the DNA. This sample yields 150,000 to 200,000 clones, of which more than 85% are seen a single time; around 0.99% belongs to the top ten.

The receptor was isolated from a man aged 18-30 years with acute or convalescent COVID-19. The chain recombines TRBV5-4 with TRBJ2-1, with 12 bases identical to TRBD2. Specimen: peripheral blood. CDR3 sequence (DNA): TGTGCCAGCAGCTCGCTAGCGGGGGGGAACAATGAGCAGTTCTTC. Protein sequence: CASSSLAGGNNEQFF.